Detailed here is one TCR beta chain. Its antigen remains undetermined. No clone much larger than this one lies a single base away; base qualities are absent. This record comes from a study of cytomegalovirus exposure and HLA in healthy donors (dated by TCRdb to the late 2010s). Regarding the study in general: According to an earlier analysis of several hundred of the donors, about 179 million T cells yielded 117 million unique TCR beta sequences and 250 to 350 Gb of sequence data. To decide whether each TCR beta V gene segment behaved as functional or pseudogenic, an earlier analysis of some 570 of the donors relied on high-throughput TCR beta sequencing. HLA typing covered class I and class II loci at four-digit resolution. To predict cytomegalovirus infection status, the study brought together high-throughput TCR immunosequencing, statistical association of individual TCRs with disease status, and machine learning. Along with the roughly 670-subject first cohort, a separate validation cohort of over a hundred different subjects was used. A later genetic analysis used genome-wide SNP genotypes for about three fifths of the 666 donors, treating that subset as a discovery cohort. Roughly 300 gigabases of sequencing data and roughly 81 million unique TCR sequences made up an early release that covered several hundred HLA-typed donors. A later analysis re-analyzed previously published TCR beta repertoires from several hundred donors and added high-resolution HLA genotyping to study TCR occurrence patterns. The study used immunosequencing to profile the T cell repertoires of around 600 subjects and linked those repertoires to cytomegalovirus serostatus. Donor age, sex, ethnicity and CMV serostatus were compiled together with the repertoire data. In the later analysis, no new phenotypic data were used to find candidate immune exposures; instead, reliance was placed on TCR beta sequences and their occurrence across donors. Because of strong linkage in the cohort, roughly 5 DR-DQ haplotypes were treated as single units for association and clustering. The number of typed donors differed by locus: 629-630 for A, B, C, DRB1 and DQB1; approximately 520 for DQA1; approximately 600 for DPA1; and about 450 for DPB1. Among 300 to 500 genotyped donors of the cohort, an average of roughly 230,000 unique TCR beta nucleotide sequences was sequenced per donor, of which roughly 17% were non-productive. Among the roughly 400 genotyped donors, around 81% belonged to the genetic ancestry cluster associated with self-reported Caucasian donors. The study aimed to test whether signatures of past pathogen exposure could be identified by cataloging public T cell receptors. Every repertoire in the discovery cohort had been generated on one and the same sequencing platform.

The junction shows trimming of 0 bases on V and 3 bases on J, and the gene matches do not reach 3 bases of it. Taken from cysteine to phenylalanine, the CDR3 has 16 residues. Solely the CDR3 DNA is kept, with 48 bases framed from the first base. Sequences SGHRS (CDR1) and YFSETQ (CDR2) are obtained from the germline V gene. Overall study outcomes, separate from this receptor: Linkage disequilibrium might explain the correlated functional status among segregating V segments, but an unknown experimental factor could not be ruled out. Broadly in line with IMGT annotations, most TCR beta V segments showed up in productive rearrangements about 87% or about 30% of the time in an earlier analysis of under 700 of the donors. A few of the identified cytomegalovirus-associated TCR beta chains were confirmed in vitro to be specific for cytomegalovirus antigens. The classifier was reported to diagnose cytomegalovirus status with high specificity and sensitivity in both the original cohort and the validation cohort. The presence/absence analyses assumed that sequencing depth was roughly uniform across donors, and that assumption may not be true. A later analysis found that HLA-associated TCR beta chains were more clonally expanded and had lower generation probabilities than equally common non-associated chains. A further reported finding was that TCR beta sequences accurately predicted the HLA-A and HLA-B alleles for most subjects in the first cohort. Because counts were too low, about 17 rarely observed V segments, including chromosome 9 orphons, were excluded from the earlier analysis of fewer than 650 of the donors. The 87-base-pair reads could not distinguish some IMGT-functional V segments, including TRBV6-2 and TRBV6-3, so those segments were excluded. When HLA alleles, especially DR and DQ, strongly co-occurred, attributing TCR associations to individual alleles was difficult. Compared with the roughly 670-donor mean, donors in an Asian-associated ancestry cluster had fewer N-insertions in productive TCRs, according to a later genetic analysis. Most CMV-associated TCR beta chains appeared to be HLA-restricted in a later analysis, and the HLA associations seemed to be driven largely by CMV exposure. In a later analysis, around 17,000 TCR beta sequences were associated with specific HLA alleles at a false discovery rate of 0.05. CMV serostatus was the only immune exposure information available for the cohort. Across donors, most TCR sequences were observed very rarely, whereas some public TCRs were present in many individuals. A later analysis reported that several top co-occurrence clusters appeared linked to parvovirus B19, influenza, CMV and Epstein-Barr virus. In a later genetic analysis, a missense DCLRE1C variant was associated with V-gene and J-gene trimming of TCR beta chains, and the association was replicated in an independent cohort. Because HLA typing was missing for some donors at each locus, association tests included only the typed subset. Only TCR beta chains were sequenced in this cohort, and the absence of alpha or paired-chain data limited detectable features. A later analysis found that TCR association rates varied across HLA loci, with DRB1 alleles showing the most associated TCRs and HLA-C alleles the fewest. The study gave a list of some 150 TCR beta chains associated with cytomegalovirus. The sequencing pipeline was judged likely to have produced a cluster of highly shared sequence variants as a technical artifact. According to the authors, the approach could potentially be generalized to other disease states and immunological phenotypes.

The cohort consisted of more than 650 healthy bone marrow donors. Cohort members were all nominally healthy when sampled, although unrecorded immune exposures were likely present. The donor was CMV seropositive and belonged to the group of 250 to 300 seropositive cohort members. Every donor gave a peripheral blood sample, and the peripheral blood mononuclear cells from that sample were used for TCR beta sequencing. The Qiagen DNeasy Blood Extraction Kit was used to extract genomic DNA from the blood cell samples. The library was prepared using the immunoSEQ multiplex PCR assay. The multiplex PCR relied on a mix of 60 forward primers for TCR Vbeta segments and 13 reverse primers for TCR Jbeta segments. The CDR3 region of rearranged TCR beta genes was amplified from genomic DNA with a multiplex PCR assay. The Illumina HiSeq System was used to sequence the amplified TCR beta libraries as 87-base-pair reads. Under the source paper's analysis protocol: A later analysis counted approximately 76 million unique TCR beta chains across the 650 to 700 repertoires, and around 9.9 million of these chains were shared by at least two donors. A nearest-neighbor algorithm error-corrected the raw reads and collapsed the reads into unique sequences, merging closely related sequences to remove PCR and sequencing errors. CDR3 sequences were aligned to IMGT reference sequences to assign V, D and J gene segments. For a sequence to be retained, a match of at least six nucleotides to both a V gene segment and a J gene segment was required. A rearrangement counted as productive if the CDR3 had no stop codons and remained in frame with V and J, and every other rearrangement counted as non-productive. CDR3 was defined according to IMGT convention as the region running from the second conserved V-encoded cysteine to the conserved J-encoded phenylalanine. The earlier analysis of 500 to 650 of the donors excluded any sequence lacking an unambiguous match to a single V gene segment. In an earlier analysis of about 590 of the donors, a V segment was called functional when productive rearrangements were above 56.7%, and segregating when the standard deviation between donors exceeded 5%. A statistical classification framework was built to diagnose cytomegalovirus status from the catalog of TCR beta chain sequences. V and J gene assignment, in a later analysis, came from comparing TCR nucleotide sequences with IMGT/GENE-DB human TR gene sequences. Using the TCRdist pipeline, a later analysis assigned CDR3 sequences along with most-parsimonious VDJ recombination scenarios. In a later analysis, each TCR beta chain was defined by its CDR3 amino acid sequence together with its V-gene family, and reads lacking a unique V-gene family were excluded. To address suspected cross-contamination and a sequencing artifact, a later analysis removed roughly 640 highly shared, low-generation-probability nucleotide sequences. For each public chain, a later analysis derived a clonal expansion index from normalized ranks of inferred template counts within each repertoire. A later analysis computed generation probabilities with a VDJ recombination model fitted to out-of-frame rearrangements, and checked the results against IGoR. In a later analysis, hypergeometric tests were used to score TCR-TCR, TCR-HLA and TCR-CMV co-occurrence, with a repertoire-size bias correction applied to TCR pairs. To estimate false discovery rates, a later analysis permuted the HLA or CMV assignments 20 times. A later analysis grouped co-occurring TCRs with DBSCAN, adding TCRdist sequence similarity when clustering within HLA-allele-positive subsets. For co-occurrence clustering, repertoires with fewer than 30,000 or more than 120,000 public chains were excluded, along with a handful of repertoires with anomalous nucleotide sharing. Imported from immuneACCESS, the table was reduced by TCRdb to in-frame sequences with V and J called. These copies leave out some clones; in studies compared against another copy, an unresolved V gene accounts for under half, and the cause of the remainder is not known. V and J calls and clone size are given by that table; D and trimming were obtained from the DNA. The table for this sample lists approximately 86,000 clones; roughly 85% of them were counted only once. Together, the top ten hold approximately 7.4% of the sample.

This TCR was recovered from a middle-aged man in good health and CMV-seropositive. The V and J segments used are TRBV5-1 and TRBJ2-1; 10 nucleotides in the junction match TRBD2. Sequenced: PBMCs. For the CDR3, the sequence is CASSLVPSGSYNEQFF. The DNA sequence is given as TGCGCCAGCAGCTTGGTACCTAGCGGGAGCTACAATGAGCAGTTCTTC.